This T cell receptor beta chain was documented in a study of blood T cell repertoires in COVID-19. Study context: Collection of acute and convalescent COVID-19 samples took place in the United States, Italy and Spain. The cDNA or gDNA used as material had been derived from T cells, B-cell-depleted T cells, or PBMCs.

Methods used by the authors: How many nucleated cells were present was estimated from reference gene primer amplification. The method was immunoSEQ multiplex PCR; TCRdb's version includes in-frame clones alone and lacks a portion of them. V, J and clone size derive from that table, while D and trimming were established from the DNA sequence. The sample yields about 210,000 clones, about nine tenths seen once. Only one count was recorded for this clone. Trimming removed 7 bases at V and 6 bases at J, with 7 bases between. The CDR3 spans 11 residues. Germline CDR1 MNHNY, CDR2 SVGAGI (reference sequence).

This chain connects TRBV6-6 to TRBJ2-1, with D uncertain. This receptor was taken from a man between 35 and 55 years old with acute or convalescent COVID-19. Sequencing used peripheral blood. CDR3 in amino acids: CASTNSNEQFF. In nucleotides, the CDR3 is TGTGCCAGCACCAACAGCAATGAGCAGTTCTTC.